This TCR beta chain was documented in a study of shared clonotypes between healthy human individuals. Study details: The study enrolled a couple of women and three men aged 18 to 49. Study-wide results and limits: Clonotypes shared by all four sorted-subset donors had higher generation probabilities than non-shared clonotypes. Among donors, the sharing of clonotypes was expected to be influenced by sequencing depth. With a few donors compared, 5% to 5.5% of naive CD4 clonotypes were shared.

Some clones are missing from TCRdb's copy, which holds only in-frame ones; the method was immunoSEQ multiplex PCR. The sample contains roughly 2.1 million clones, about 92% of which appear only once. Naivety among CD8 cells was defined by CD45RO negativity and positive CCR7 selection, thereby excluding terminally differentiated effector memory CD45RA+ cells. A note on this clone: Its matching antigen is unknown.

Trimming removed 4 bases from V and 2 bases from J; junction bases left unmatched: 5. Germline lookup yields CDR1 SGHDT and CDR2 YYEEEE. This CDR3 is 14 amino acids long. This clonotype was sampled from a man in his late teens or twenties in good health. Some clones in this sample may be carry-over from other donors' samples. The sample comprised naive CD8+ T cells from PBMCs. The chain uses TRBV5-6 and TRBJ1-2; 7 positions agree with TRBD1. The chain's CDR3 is CASSMGQLNYGYTF. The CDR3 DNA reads TGTGCCAGCAGCATGGGACAGTTAAACTATGGCTACACCTTC.